These T cell receptor beta chains were read from a single sample in a study of blood T cell repertoires in COVID-19. TCRdb's copy holds only in-frame clones and misses some; the assay was immunoSEQ multiplex PCR. In the table there are a few hundred thousand clones, about 79% of which are singletons. Sequencing was done on a sample of peripheral blood. The receptors were sampled from a woman aged 40 to 49 who had recovered from COVID-19. Each CDR3 is given with its conserved first and last residue. A D gene is named only where the DNA matches it firmly. Only part of the rows carry a size: once, few, many, or a class if the clone is expanded.

size	V	J	D	DNA	CDR3
once	TRBV7-2	TRBJ2-7	NA	TGTGCCAGCAGCTCGCAGGTATCCTACGAGCAGTACTTC	CASSSQVSYEQYF
NA	TRBV5-5	TRBJ1-3	TRBD1	TGTGCCAGCAGCTTACTGGGACAGTTCTCTGGAAACACCATATATTTT	CASSLLGQFSGNTIYF
once	TRBV18	TRBJ2-7	NA	TGTGCCAGCTCACCCGACAGCCTCTACGAGCAGTACTTC	CASSPDSLYEQYF
few	TRBV6-5	TRBJ1-6	NA	TGTGCCAGCAGCGCCCCATCGAGTTATTCACCCCTCCACTTT	CASSAPSSYSPLHF
NA	TRBV4-3	TRBJ1-2	NA	TGCGCCAGCAGCCAAGGGGTCGGGGGGAAACGCTATGGCTACACCTTC	CASSQGVGGKRYGYTF
NA	TRBV6-6	TRBJ2-1	NA	TGTGCCAGCAGCTCTGGCGGGGTGAGCTCCTACAATGAGCAGTTCTTC	CASSSGGVSSYNEQFF
NA	TRBV28	TRBJ2-1	NA	TGTGCCAGCAGTTTCTCTCTGGCTGACAATGAGCAGTTCTTC	CASSFSLADNEQFF
NA	TRBV5-1	TRBJ2-2	NA	TGCGCCAGCAGCCTCTCGGACACCGGGGAGCTGTTTTTT	CASSLSDTGELFF
NA	TRBV9	TRBJ2-3	NA	TGTGCCAGCAACAGGGACGGCCCAGCAGATACGCAGTATTTT	CASNRDGPADTQYF
NA	TRBV6-5	TRBJ2-5	TRBD1	TGTGCCAGCAGCGCACAGGGGGCTAGGAGGGAGACCCAGTACTTC	CASSAQGARRETQYF
NA	TRBV18	TRBJ1-4	NA	TGTGCCAGCTCACCCCCCCGAGGGACAACTGGTGAAAAACTGTTTTTT	CASSPPRGTTGEKLFF
NA	TRBV3-1/TRBV3-2	TRBJ1-4	TRBD1	TGTGCCAGCAGCGCAATCACAGGGGGCGGTGAAAAACTGTTTTTT	CASSAITGGGEKLFF
NA	TRBV19	TRBJ1-2	NA	TGTGCCAGCTGGGGCGGGGTGGATAACTATGGCTACACCTTC	CASWGGVDNYGYTF
NA	TRBV5-6	TRBJ1-1	NA	TGTGCCAGCAGCTTCCGTCGGACTGAAGCTTTCTTT	CASSFRRTEAFF
NA	TRBV7-2	TRBJ2-7	TRBD1	TGTGCCAGCAGCTTGGACAGGGGGCGACCCGAGCAGTACTTC	CASSLDRGRPEQYF
NA	TRBV28	TRBJ1-2	NA	TGTGCCAGCAGTTCAGAGGGATATGGCTACACCTTC	CASSSEGYGYTF
NA	TRBV19	TRBJ2-7	TRBD2	TGTGCCAGTAGTATCGGGACTAGCGGCTCCTACGAGCAGTACTTC	CASSIGTSGSYEQYF
few	TRBV18	TRBJ2-1	NA	TGTGCCAGCTCACTGGACAGAAGTGGGCAGTTCTTC	CASSLDRSGQFF
NA	TRBV3-1/TRBV3-2	TRBJ1-1	NA	TGTGCCAGCAGCCAAGTGGGGGGAGGGTCTGAAGCTTTCTTT	CASSQVGGGSEAFF
NA	TRBV12-3/TRBV12-4	TRBJ1-1	NA	TGTGCCAGCGGAGAGAACACTGAAGCTTTCTTT	CASGENTEAFF
NA	TRBV7-9	TRBJ2-5	NA	TGTGCCAGCAGCTTGGTCGGGGGAAAAGAGACCCAGTACTTC	CASSLVGGKETQYF
NA	TRBV11-3	TRBJ2-1	NA	TGTGCCAGCAGCTTAGTTAGCAATGAGCAGTTCTTC	CASSLVSNEQFF
once	TRBV29-1	TRBJ2-3	NA	TGCAGCGTGGCTGACCGGACTGGATCAGATACGCAGTATTTT	CSVADRTGSDTQYF